Below, 26 T cell receptor beta chains from the same sample are listed, as sequenced in a study of regulatory T cells in long-lasting Graves disease (dated by TCRdb to the early 2020s). According to the study, the label for this sample's time point signals: persistent/refractory GD, antithyroid drugs over 5 years with positive TRAb. RNA was extracted from PBMCs in TRIzol for both TCR sequencing and RNA sequencing. Receptor libraries were prepared by multiplex PCR. Sequencing was carried out with an Illumina HiSeq 4000. TCR beta libraries were built with iRepertoire HTBI primers and Arm-PCR amplification of CDR3 regions. TCRdb reprocessing: public reads trimmed at Q25 with fastp, clones called with MiXCR, in-frame beta chains kept. Rows with a matching CDR3 protein are joined into one entry that keeps the most common DNA and genes. The sample data list about 430,000 distinct CDR3 sequences, and roughly a fifth of these were observed just once. In total, the top ten clones hold around an eighth of the sample.

The sample consisted of peripheral blood mononuclear cells (PBMCs), taken when the disease was refractory, from a patient treated with antithyroid drugs. Source of these receptors: a female donor with Graves disease.

The chain joins TRBV4-1 to TRBJ1-5; 7 nucleotides match TRBD1. The J segment lost 0 bases and the V segment lost 1 base, leaving 6 bases of the junction unmatched. Germline V CDR1 and CDR2: MGHRA, YSYEKL. The CDR3 contains 17 residues. The CDR3 DNA is TGCGCCAGCAGCCAAGGACAGGGCCTGTATAGCAATCAGCCCCAGCATTTT. Protein: CASSQGQGLYSNQPQHF.

The V and J genes are TRBV9 and TRBJ2-5; D possibly corresponds to TRBD2 (6 bases). CDR3 length: 18 residues. Germline V gene lookup returns CDR1 SGDLS and CDR2 YYNGEE. The germline V and J ends were trimmed by 1 base and 0 bases, with 19 bases remaining between them. The CDR3 sequence is CASSVTPLTGAYQETQYF. The CDR3 DNA reads TGTGCCAGCAGCGTAACCCCCCTTACGGGAGCGTACCAAGAGACCCAGTACTTC.

Ten or more counts support this clonotype. The chain combines TRBV24-1 with TRBJ2-7; TRBD1 might be the D (5 bases). From germline, CDR1 is KGHDR and CDR2 SFDVKD. Trimming stripped 4 bases from V and 2 bases from J, with 14 bases between. The CDR3 length is 15 residues. CDR3 residues: CATSDPRQHPYEQYF. CDR3 in DNA: TGTGCCACCAGTGACCCGAGACAGCATCCCTACGAGCAGTACTTC.

This clonotype was seen at least ten times. V usage is TRBV28 and J usage is TRBJ1-4, with D tentatively TRBD1 (5 bases). V was clipped by 6 bases and J by 6 bases, with 14 bases between them. CDR1 is MDHEN, CDR2 SYDVKM, per germline. This CDR3 region has 14 residues. The CDR3 DNA reads as TGTGCCAGCAGCCCCGGCAGGGAGGATGAAAAACTGTTTTTT. This encodes CASSPGREDEKLFF.

This clonotype occurred a few times. The rearrangement joins TRBV27 to TRBJ2-3, with TRBD2 matching 10 bases. The CDR3 extends over 23 amino acids. The trim removed 0 bases at V and 3 bases at J, leaving 24 bases unmatched. Germline CDR1 reads MNHEY; CDR2 reads SMNVEV (reference sequence). CDR3 sequence: CASSLSGRAREGASGRGTDTQYF. As DNA, the CDR3 is TGTGCCAGCAGTTTATCGGGTCGGGCGCGCGAAGGGGCGAGCGGGAGGGGGACAGATACGCAGTATTTT.

This clonotype was counted at least ten times. The chain links TRBV2 to TRBJ1-5; no clear D. Trimming cost V 6 bases and J 4 bases, with 10 bases left between them. The CDR3 runs 13 residues. Germline-derived CDR1 and CDR2 are SNHLY and FYNNEI. CDR3 in amino acids: CASRNTSNQPQHF. CDR3 coding DNA: TGTGCCAGCAGAAACACCAGTAATCAGCCCCAGCATTTT.

This clonotype was detected many times. The chain is built from TRBV28 and TRBJ1-5; D perhaps matches TRBD1 (6 bases). CDR3 length: 16 amino acids. V was clipped by 5 bases and J by 0 bases, with 14 bases between them. Looked up from germline, CDR1 is MDHEN and CDR2 is SYDVKM. The CDR3 region is CASSPRTAYSNQPQHF. As DNA, the CDR3 is TGTGCCAGCAGTCCAAGGACAGCATATAGCAATCAGCCCCAGCATTTT.

Comments on this clonotype: Possible read error: a much larger clone is one base away. The V gene is TRBV12-3 or TRBV12-4, the J gene TRBJ2-4; 7 bases line up with TRBD1. There are 15 residues in the CDR3. With V trimmed by 6 bases and J by 7 bases, 12 bases remained unmatched. CDR3 amino acids: CASRRTGDSSNIQYF. In DNA, the CDR3 is TGTGCCAGCAGACGTACAGGGGATTCTTCGAACATTCAGTACTTC.

The V and J genes are TRBV7-9 and TRBJ2-7; D remains unclear. Germline values: CDR1 SEHNR, CDR2 FQNEAQ (reference sequence). V was shortened by 3 bases and J by 6 bases, with 12 bases between the two germline ends. This CDR3 region has 13 residues. The CDR3 sequence is CASSFLDPSEQYF. CDR3 nucleotide sequence: TGTGCCAGCAGCTTCCTAGATCCTTCCGAGCAGTACTTC.

This clonotype was seen many times. V is TRBV3-1 and J is TRBJ1-6; 7 nucleotides align to TRBD1. Germline V lookup: CDR1 LGHDT, CDR2 YNNKEL (reference sequence). The length of the CDR3 is 14 residues. Trimming at V came to 4 bases and at J to 8 bases, leaving 5 bases not matched to a gene. The DNA of the CDR3 is TGTGCCAGCAGCCCCCGGGACAGTGATTCACCCCTCCACTTT. Translating gives CASSPRDSDSPLHF.

This clonotype came up a few times. The V and J genes are TRBV9 and TRBJ1-3; D is undetermined. There are 15 residues in the CDR3. The germline V gene has CDR1 SGDLS and CDR2 YYNGEE. The germline V and J ends were trimmed by 0 bases and 0 bases, with 7 bases remaining between them. CDR3 in DNA: TGTGCCAGCAGCGTAGGAGTCAACTCTGGAAACACCATATATTTT. Its protein product is CASSVGVNSGNTIYF.

In its sample, this clonotype was seen many times. The V call is TRBV9, the J call TRBJ2-5, with 7 bases lining up with TRBD2. V trimming: 7 bases; J trimming: 5 bases; junction bases outside the gene matches: 20. CDR3 length: 17 amino acids. The germline CDR1 and CDR2 sequences are SGDLS and YYNGEE. CDR3 nucleotide sequence: TGTGCCAGCTCCCGTAAGGAAGGTAGTGGGAGGGTTGAGACCCAGTACTTC. This gives the protein CASSRKEGSGRVETQYF.

This clonotype was recorded at least ten times. The CDR3 bases are TGCGCCAGCAGTGAGTGGAGGGAATGGAATGAAAAACTGTTTTTT. Translation gives CASSEWREWNEKLFF. The chain uses TRBV10-2 and TRBJ1-4; D is uncertain. This CDR3 comprises 15 residues. Looked up from germline, CDR1 is WSHSY and CDR2 is SAAADI. Trimming shortened V by 1 base and J by 5 bases, and 11 bases separated the two germline ends.

In its sample, this clonotype was seen many times. The genes are TRBV20-1 and TRBJ2-5, with 9 bases aligning to TRBD1. Trimming at V came to 3 bases and at J to 3 bases, leaving 8 bases not matched to a gene. The germline CDR1 and CDR2 sequences are DFQATT and SNEGSKA (reference sequence). The CDR3 extends over 15 amino acids. For the CDR3, the DNA is TGCAGTGCTAGGGACACCGGGACAGGGAAAGAGACCCAGTACTTC. This gives the protein CSARDTGTGKETQYF.

Regarding this clonotype: A much more abundant neighbour one base away suggests this may be a read error. The chain carries TRBV12-3 or TRBV12-4 and TRBJ2-2, with 9 positions matching TRBD1. The CDR3 is 13 residues long. In nucleotides, the CDR3 is TGTGCCGGCAGTACAGGGGGCCGCGGGGAGCTGTTTTTT. Translated: CAGSTGGRGELFF.

The rearrangement links TRBV2 to TRBJ2-1; perhaps TRBD2 as D (5 bases). V lost 9 bases, J lost 5 bases, and 11 bases lay in between. The CDR3 loop spans 12 amino acids. From germline, CDR1 is SNHLY and CDR2 FYNNEI. The CDR3 loop reads CARAETHNEQFF. CDR3 DNA: TGTGCCAGAGCGGAGACTCACAATGAGCAGTTCTTC.

At least ten counts were recorded for this clonotype. V is TRBV7-8 and J is TRBJ2-5; TRBD2 agrees at 9 bases. The CDR3 runs 17 residues. Trimming took 6 bases from V and 2 from J; bases not matched to a gene: 13. Germline CDR1 is SGHVS and CDR2 is FQNEAQ. The CDR3 reads CASRTLEVAGEQETQYF. CDR3 bases: TGTGCCAGCAGGACCCTCGAGGTAGCGGGGGAACAAGAGACCCAGTACTTC.

This clonotype has only a few counts. This chain links TRBV20-1 with TRBJ1-4; 7 bases are shared with TRBD1. Germline CDR1 reads DFQATT; CDR2 reads SNEGSKA (reference sequence). J was trimmed by 7 bases and V by 5 bases; bases with no gene match: 13. The CDR3 runs 15 residues. CDR3 in amino acids: CSARRDRQGGEKLFF. The DNA for the CDR3 is TGCAGTGCTCGAAGGGATCGACAGGGTGGTGAAAAACTGTTTTTT.

In its sample, this clonotype was seen many times. This chain joins TRBV2 and TRBJ2-2; 16 nucleotides align to TRBD2. CDR3 length: 16 residues. The V and J ends lost 5 bases and 7 bases, in that order; junction bases with no gene match: 4. Germline CDR1 is SNHLY and CDR2 is FYNNEI. This CDR3 reads CASSTGTSGRGGELFF. Here the CDR3 DNA reads TGTGCCAGCAGTACCGGGACTAGCGGGAGGGGCGGGGAGCTGTTTTTT.

Ten or more counts support this clonotype. The CDR3 nucleotides read TGTGCCAGCAGTGGGACAGTGGCCGGAGAGACCCAGTACTTC. Its translation is CASSGTVAGETQYF. The chain carries TRBV2 and TRBJ2-5; maybe TRBD1 (6 bases). Germline lookup yields CDR1 SNHLY and CDR2 FYNNEI. The CDR3 contains 14 residues. The ends were cut back, 4 bases at V and 4 bases at J, with 13 bases in the middle.

This clonotype occurred many times. The chain recombines TRBV2 with TRBJ1-5; D perhaps matches TRBD1 (6 bases). The CDR3 length is 15 residues. V was cut by 3 bases and J by 5 bases, with 14 bases left in between. Germline V gives CDR1 SNHLY, CDR2 FYNNEI. The CDR3 spells CASSERRGGYQPQHF. The DNA of the CDR3 is TGTGCCAGCAGTGAGCGAAGAGGGGGGTATCAGCCCCAGCATTTT.

This clonotype has a count of ten or more. The J gene is TRBJ1-2, the V gene TRBV3-1; D may be TRBD1 (5 bases). Germline-derived CDR1 and CDR2 are LGHDT and YNNKEL (reference sequence). Trimming shortened V by 0 bases and J by 7 bases, and 12 bases separated the two germline ends. The CDR3 loop spans 14 amino acids. CDR3 sequence: CASSQEWQGSGYTF. The CDR3 DNA is TGTGCCAGCAGCCAAGAATGGCAGGGAAGTGGCTACACCTTC.

V and J are TRBV20-1 and TRBJ2-2, with D possibly matching TRBD1 (5 bases). This CDR3 comprises 13 residues. CDR1 DFQATT and CDR2 SNEGSKA come from the germline V gene (reference sequence). The V gene lost 0 bases and the J gene lost 8 bases, with 10 bases spanning the gap. The CDR3 sequence: CSARETARGELFF. CDR3 bases: TGCAGTGCTAGAGAGACAGCCAGGGGGGAGCTGTTTTTT.

This clonotype was counted many times. V gene TRBV6-1 combines with J gene TRBJ1-6; 8 positions match TRBD1. The trim removed 6 bases at V and 8 bases at J, leaving 3 bases unmatched. The CDR3 sequence is 13 residues long. The germline V gene has CDR1 MNHNS and CDR2 SASEGT. In DNA form, the CDR3 reads TGTGCCAGCAGGGACAGGGCAGATTCACCCCTCCACTTT. Translating gives CASRDRADSPLHF.

This clonotype was seen at least ten times. The chain uses TRBV28 and TRBJ1-1; TRBD1 is a possible D gene (5 bases). This CDR3 region has 15 residues. Germline V gene sequence: CDR1 MDHEN, CDR2 SYDVKM. V lost 2 bases, J lost 1 base, and 11 bases lay in between. The CDR3 sequence is CASSLVGGTNTEAFF. The CDR3 region has the DNA TGTGCCAGCAGTTTAGTTGGGGGGACGAACACTGAAGCTTTCTTT. Full variable domain (remainder filled in from reference TRBV28 and TRBJ1-1): DVKVTQSSRYLVKRTGEKVFLECVQDMDHENMFWYRQDPGLGLRLIYFSYDVKMKEKGDIPEGYSVSREKKERFSLILESASTNQTSMYLCASSLVGGTNTEAFFGQGTRLTVV.

The sample holds many counts of this clonotype. The J gene is TRBJ1-6, the V gene TRBV20-1, with 9 nucleotides matching TRBD1. Germline lookup yields CDR1 DFQATT and CDR2 SNEGSKA (reference sequence). CDR3 length: 16 residues. The junction had 12 bases not matched to a gene; V was cut back by 3 bases and J by 9 bases. CDR3 protein: CSASPDRGRITSPLHF. In DNA form, the CDR3 reads TGCAGTGCTAGTCCGGACAGGGGCAGGATAACTTCACCCCTCCACTTT.